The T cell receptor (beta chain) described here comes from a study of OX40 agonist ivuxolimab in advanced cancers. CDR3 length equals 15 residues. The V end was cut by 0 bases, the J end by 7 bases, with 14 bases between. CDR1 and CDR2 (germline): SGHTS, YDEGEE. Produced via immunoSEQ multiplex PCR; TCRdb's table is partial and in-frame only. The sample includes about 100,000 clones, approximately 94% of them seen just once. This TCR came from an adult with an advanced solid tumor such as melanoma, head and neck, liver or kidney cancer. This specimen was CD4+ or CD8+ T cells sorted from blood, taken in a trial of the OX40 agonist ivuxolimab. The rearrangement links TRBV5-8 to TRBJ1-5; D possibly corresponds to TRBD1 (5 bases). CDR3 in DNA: TGTGCCAGCAGCTTGGAGGGGTTAACTGAACAGCCCCAGCATTTT. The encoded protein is CASSLEGLTEQPQHF. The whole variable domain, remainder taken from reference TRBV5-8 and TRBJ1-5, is EAGVTQSPTHLIKTRGQQATLRCSPISGHTSVYWYQQALGLGLQFLLWYDEGEERNRGNFPPRFSGRQFPNYSSELNVNALELEDSALYLCASSLEGLTEQPQHFGDGTRLSIL.